Below are 2 T cell receptor beta chains sequenced from a single sample in a study of breast tumors, draining lymph nodes, adjacent tissues. TCRdb recomputed calls from the multiplex PCR reads with MiXCR, one row per CDR3 protein. There are more than 15,000 distinct CDR3 sequences in the sample; around 58% occur only once, and approximately 21% lies in the top ten. The sample taken for sequencing was tumor-adjacent breast tissue. These receptors were collected from a female donor with breast cancer. Some clones in this sample may be carry-over from other donors' samples.

Regarding this clonotype: At one end the junction does not follow the germline gene, possibly because of a read error. V gene TRBV7-7 combines with J gene TRBJ2-3; TRBD1 or TRBD2 may be the D gene (5 bases each). The CDR3 spans 16 residues. CDR1 and CDR2 from the germline V gene are SSHAT and FNYEAQ (reference sequence). The CDR3 DNA is TGTGCTAGCAGCTTAAGGGACCGAACTAGCACAGATACGCAGTATTTT. Residues: CASSLRDRTSTDTQYF.

V and J are TRBV7-7 and TRBJ2-1, with 7 bases matching TRBD2. The better agreement between TRBJ2-5 and the DNA end casts doubt on the J call. This CDR3 spans 13 amino acids. Per the germline V gene, CDR1 is SSHAT and CDR2 is FNYEAQ (reference sequence). Here the CDR3 DNA reads TGTGCCAGCAGCCAGGGCGGGAGTGAGACCCAGTACTTC. This sequence encodes CASSQGGSETQYF.